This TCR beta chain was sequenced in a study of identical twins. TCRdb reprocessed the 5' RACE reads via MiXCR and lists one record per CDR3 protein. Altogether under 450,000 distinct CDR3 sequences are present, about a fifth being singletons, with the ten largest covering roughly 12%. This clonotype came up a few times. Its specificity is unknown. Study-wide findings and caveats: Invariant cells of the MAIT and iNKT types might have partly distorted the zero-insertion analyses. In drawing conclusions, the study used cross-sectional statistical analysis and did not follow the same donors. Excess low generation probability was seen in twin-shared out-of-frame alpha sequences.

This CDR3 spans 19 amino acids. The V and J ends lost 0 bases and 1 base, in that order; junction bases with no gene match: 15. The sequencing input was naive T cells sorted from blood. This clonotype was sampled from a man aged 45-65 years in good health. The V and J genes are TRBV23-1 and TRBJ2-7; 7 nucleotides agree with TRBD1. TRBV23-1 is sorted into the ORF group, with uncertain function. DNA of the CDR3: TGCGCCAGCAGTCAATCCGCCGAGGGGGCGGCGTGTCAATCCTACGAGCAGTACTTC. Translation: CASSQSAEGAACQSYEQYF.